This passage covers 32 T cell receptor beta chains from one sample sequenced in a study of identical twins. One entry per CDR3 protein, called by TCRdb with MiXCR from the 5' RACE reads. The sample includes 400,000 to 500,000 distinct CDR3 sequences, roughly 18% of them seen just once. Specimen: naive T cells sorted from blood. These receptors were collected from a man aged 50 or older in good health.

The rearrangement joins TRBV20-1 to TRBJ2-3; 10 positions match TRBD2. The CDR3 is 17 residues long. Germline-derived CDR1 and CDR2 are DFQATT and SNEGSKA (reference sequence). V trimming: 6 bases; J trimming: 2 bases; junction bases outside the gene matches: 14. CDR3 region: CSALTILLAGNTDTQYF. CDR3 sequence (DNA): TGCAGTGCCCTCACCATTTTACTAGCGGGGAACACAGATACGCAGTATTTT.

This rearrangement joins TRBV7-9 to TRBJ1-2; the match to TRBD1 covers 7 bases. V was pared by 0 bases and J by 4 bases, with 5 bases of the junction left unmatched. Germline CDR1 reads SEHNR; CDR2 reads FQNEAQ (reference sequence). CDR3 length: 15 amino acids. CDR3 amino acids: CASSLALTGLYGYTF. CDR3 nucleotide sequence: TGTGCCAGCAGCTTAGCTTTGACAGGGCTCTATGGCTACACCTTC.

This chain joins TRBV30 and TRBJ2-4, with D perhaps TRBD2 (6 bases). The CDR3 sequence is 14 residues long. Germline V CDR1 and CDR2: GTSNPN, SVGIG (reference sequence). The V and J ends lost 0 bases and 3 bases respectively, with 9 bases between them. CDR3 bases: TGTGCCTGGAGTGTTGGAGGGTTCAAAAACATTCAGTACTTC. As protein: CAWSVGGFKNIQYF.

This clonotype was recorded many times. This sequence joins TRBV4-3 and TRBJ2-5; D call uncertain. There are 13 residues in the CDR3. Germline CDR1 reads LGHNA; CDR2 reads YSLEER. The V gene lost 0 bases and the J gene lost 7 bases, with 9 bases spanning the gap. The CDR3: CASSQDPQATQYF. The CDR3 region has the DNA TGCGCCAGCAGCCAAGATCCCCAGGCGACCCAGTACTTC.

V usage is TRBV10-1 and J usage is TRBJ2-5, with 7 nucleotides matching TRBD1. This CDR3 region has 13 residues. Trimming cost V 0 bases and J 5 bases; bases outside gene matches: 0. Germline loops: CDR1 WNHNN, CDR2 SYGVQD (reference sequence). The CDR3 is CASSESTGETQYF. The CDR3 nucleotides read TGCGCCAGCAGTGAGTCGACAGGGGAGACCCAGTACTTC.

The genes are TRBV5-5 and TRBJ2-2; D gene unclear. Per the germline V gene, CDR1 is SGHKS and CDR2 is YYEKEE (reference sequence). CDR3 size: 15 residues. Trimming cost V 6 bases and J 1 base, with 13 bases left between them. The CDR3 reads CASIPTRRNTGELFF. Written as DNA, the CDR3 is TGTGCCAGCATCCCGACGCGGCGGAACACCGGGGAGCTGTTTTTT.

This clonotype came up a few times. The gene calls are TRBV6-2 or TRBV6-3 and TRBJ1-5; a possible D gene is TRBD1 (5 bases). The CDR3 extends over 15 amino acids. The V gene's germline CDR1 is MNHEY and CDR2 SVGEGT. V dropped 1 base and J dropped 1 base, with 8 bases sitting between them. In nucleotides, the CDR3 is TGTGCCAGCAGTTACTTGGGGGTGAGCAATCAGCCCCAGCATTTT. Its translation: CASSYLGVSNQPQHF.

In this sample, this clonotype turned up a few times. The gene calls are TRBV20-1 and TRBJ1-2, with 7 bases aligning to TRBD1. The CDR3 runs to 15 residues. CDR1 and CDR2 (germline): DFQATT, SNEGSKA (reference sequence). The junction had 11 bases not matched to a gene; V was cut back by 5 bases and J by 2 bases. CDR3 nucleotide sequence: TGCAGTGCTCCGTTCAACCGGGACAGAAACTATGGCTACACCTTC. Translation: CSAPFNRDRNYGYTF.

This clonotype has at least ten counts. This sequence joins TRBV20-1 and TRBJ2-7, with 11 bases aligning to TRBD1. Germline CDR1 is DFQATT and CDR2 is SNEGSKA (reference sequence). The CDR3 has 14 residues. The junction had 7 bases not matched to a gene; V was cut back by 6 bases and J by 3 bases. The CDR3 sequence: CSAFTGTGGYEQYF. As DNA, the CDR3 is TGCAGTGCATTCACCGGGACAGGGGGCTACGAGCAGTACTTC.

The V call is TRBV20-1, the J call TRBJ2-3; tentative D call: TRBD2 (6 bases). V lost 4 bases to trimming and J lost 3 bases, with 17 bases between them. Germline assignment: CDR1 DFQATT and CDR2 SNEGSKA (reference sequence). The CDR3 length is 15 residues. The CDR3 spells CSATRRAGWTDTQYF. DNA for the CDR3: TGCAGTGCTACCAGGAGGGCCGGTTGGACAGATACGCAGTATTTT.

The chain joins TRBV5-4 to TRBJ1-5, with D hard to call. Germline V gene lookup returns CDR1 SGHNT and CDR2 YYREEE (reference sequence). Between the trimmed V and J ends, which lost 0 bases and 3 bases, there was a span of 10 bases. The CDR3 length is 15 residues. CDR3 protein: CASSLEVHPNQPQHF. The CDR3 DNA sequence: TGTGCCAGCAGCTTGGAGGTACACCCCAATCAGCCCCAGCATTTT.

A few counts support this clonotype. The chain links TRBV10-3 to TRBJ1-3; D perhaps matches TRBD1 (6 bases). The germline V gene has CDR1 ENHRY and CDR2 SYGVKD. The V and J ends lost 5 bases and 2 bases respectively, with 13 bases between them. The CDR3 runs to 15 residues. The CDR3 region is CAISHSGGPGNTIYF. The CDR3 DNA reads TGTGCCATCAGTCACTCGGGGGGCCCTGGAAACACCATATATTTT.

This clonotype was observed at least ten times. The CDR3 bases are TGCAGTGCTCCTTCATCCGGGACAGGGGCCTATGGCTACACCTTC. This gives the protein CSAPSSGTGAYGYTF. The J gene is TRBJ1-2, the V gene TRBV20-1; 10 bases agree with TRBD1. Trimming at V came to 5 bases and at J to 4 bases, leaving 10 bases not matched to a gene. The CDR3 has 15 amino acids. Germline CDR1 is DFQATT and CDR2 is SNEGSKA (reference sequence).

There are many counts of this clonotype. A read error may produce the germline difference seen at one junction end. This chain connects TRBV7-7 to TRBJ2-1, with D perhaps matching TRBD1 or TRBD2 (6 bases each). CDR1 SSHAT and CDR2 FNYEAQ come from the germline V gene (reference sequence). This CDR3 has 14 amino acids. The CDR3: CASSLNGGTNEQFF. CDR3 DNA: TGTGCTAGCAGCTTGAACGGGGGCACCAATGAGCAGTTCTTC.

This clonotype was picked up many times. This chain connects TRBV29-1 to TRBJ1-1; 8 bases line up with TRBD1. The V gene's germline CDR1 is SQVTM and CDR2 ANQGSEA. The V segment lost 7 bases and the J segment 4 bases; nucleotides outside the gene matches: 2. The CDR3 totals 11 residues. The CDR3 region has the DNA TGCAGCGGTGACAGGGGCACTGAAGCTTTCTTT. It yields the protein CSGDRGTEAFF.

Note on this clonotype: One base away lies a much larger clone, so this may be a sequencing read error. J is TRBJ2-7 and V is TRBV20-1, with TRBD1 as a possible D gene (7 bases). CDR1 is DFQATT, CDR2 SNEGSKA, per germline (reference sequence). Trimming removed 1 base from V and 6 bases from J, with 16 bases in between. The CDR3 is made up of 14 amino acids. This chain's CDR3 is CSARAGGNVSEQYF. CDR3 bases: TGCAGTGCTAGAGCAGGGGGGAACGTCTCCGAGCAGTACTTC.

The chain recombines TRBV25-1 with TRBJ1-2; D not certain. Germline-derived CDR1 and CDR2 are MGHDK and SYGVNS. This CDR3 is 14 amino acids long. The V end was cut by 3 bases, the J end by 4 bases, with 12 bases between. The CDR3 is CASSEGLQGYGYTF. The CDR3 DNA follows: TGTGCCAGCAGTGAGGGCCTTCAAGGCTATGGCTACACCTTC.

This clonotype was counted many times. The chain combines TRBV28 with TRBJ2-3; 10 bases map to TRBD1. The CDR3 contains 18 residues. Germline trimming cut 5 bases from V and 2 bases from J; bases unmatched to any gene: 13. CDR1 MDHEN and CDR2 SYDVKM come from the germline V gene. CDR3: CASSRTLGTGAHTDTQYF. CDR3 bases: TGTGCCAGCAGTCGCACACTCGGGACAGGGGCCCACACAGATACGCAGTATTTT.

This clonotype was picked up many times. This rearrangement joins TRBV6-2 or TRBV6-3 to TRBJ2-4, with 7 bases fitting TRBD2. The trim removed 2 bases at V and 7 bases at J, leaving 8 bases unmatched. This CDR3 spans 15 amino acids. Germline CDR1 reads MNHEY; CDR2 reads SVGEGT. The DNA for the CDR3 is TGTGCCAGCAGTTACGGCGGGCGGGAGACTAACATTCAGTACTTC. It yields the protein CASSYGGRETNIQYF.

This clonotype has only a few counts. This sequence joins TRBV20-1 and TRBJ1-1; D remains unclear. Trimming took off 7 bases at V and 2 bases at J, with 11 bases between the two ends. The CDR3 runs to 12 residues. CDR1 and CDR2 from the germline V gene are DFQATT and SNEGSKA (reference sequence). CDR3 residues: CSVSRGNTEAFF. In DNA, the CDR3 is TGCAGTGTCAGCCGGGGAAACACTGAAGCTTTCTTT.

This clonotype has just a few counts. The V and J genes are TRBV20-1 and TRBJ1-6; tentative D call: TRBD1 (6 bases). Trimming removed 0 bases at V and 1 base at J, with 19 bases between. In germline, CDR1 is DFQATT, CDR2 SNEGSKA (reference sequence). The CDR3 extends over 19 amino acids. The CDR3 spells CSARDRQTGRVSYNSPLHF. CDR3 nucleotide sequence: TGCAGTGCTAGAGATCGGCAGACAGGAAGGGTGTCCTATAATTCACCCCTCCACTTT.

The rearrangement joins TRBV20-1 to TRBJ2-3; D may be TRBD1 (5 bases). The germline V gene has CDR1 DFQATT and CDR2 SNEGSKA (reference sequence). There are 16 residues in the CDR3. Trimming left V 0 bases short and J 8 bases short, with 21 bases between. CDR3 region: CSARDWQGPLQATQYF. For the CDR3, the DNA is TGCAGTGCTAGAGATTGGCAGGGCCCCCTCCAGGCTACGCAGTATTTT.

The gene calls are TRBV28 and TRBJ2-5; 11 bases line up with TRBD1. From germline, CDR1 is MDHEN and CDR2 SYDVKM. With 4 bases clipped from V and 3 bases from J, the junction kept 4 bases outside the gene matches. The CDR3 length is 15 residues. The CDR3 coding sequence is TGTGCCAGCAGTTGGGACAGGGGGAGGGAAGAGACCCAGTACTTC. Translating it yields CASSWDRGREETQYF.

This clonotype occurred a few times. This sequence joins TRBV6-1 and TRBJ1-2; the D is unclear. The length of the CDR3 is 15 residues. V lost 5 bases to trimming and J lost 0 bases, with 13 bases between them. CDR1 and CDR2 from the germline V gene are MNHNS and SASEGT. CDR3 sequence: CASSKGLEANYGYTF. CDR3 DNA: TGTGCCAGCAGTAAAGGATTGGAAGCTAACTATGGCTACACCTTC.

This clonotype was seen a few times. The V gene is TRBV5-1, the J gene TRBJ2-1; 10 bases agree with TRBD2. The CDR3 consists of 15 residues. The junction had 4 bases not matched to a gene; V was cut back by 0 bases and J by 7 bases. Per germline, CDR1 SGHRS and CDR2 YFSETQ. Here the CDR3 reads CASSLDLTSGNEQFF. CDR3 in DNA: TGCGCCAGCAGCTTGGATCTGACTAGCGGGAATGAGCAGTTCTTC.

There are a few counts of this clonotype. V is TRBV6-1 and J is TRBJ1-6, with unresolved D. The length of the CDR3 is 14 residues. V gave up 6 bases and J gave up 6 bases, with 12 bases separating them. Germline V gene data show CDR1 as MNHNS and CDR2 as SASEGT. The CDR3 DNA is TGTGCCAGCAGCAACACCATACCTAATTCACCCCTCCACTTT. Translating it yields CASSNTIPNSPLHF.

This clonotype was seen a few times. The J gene is TRBJ2-3, the V gene TRBV20-1, with D perhaps TRBD2 (7 bases). The CDR3 length is 12 residues. Deletions cut 0 bases from V and 13 bases from J, with 14 bases between. Germline V gene data show CDR1 as DFQATT and CDR2 as SNEGSKA (reference sequence). CDR3 in amino acids: CSARDTAGAKYF. The CDR3 DNA reads as TGCAGTGCTAGAGATACTGCGGGGGCCAAGTATTTT.

The sample holds many counts of this clonotype. The chain joins TRBV12-3 or TRBV12-4 to TRBJ2-3; the match to TRBD2 covers 10 bases. Trimming took 7 bases from V and 4 from J; bases not matched to a gene: 11. The CDR3 has 16 residues. CDR3 protein: CASILLAGAGSDTQYF. DNA for the CDR3: TGTGCCAGCATCCTTCTAGCGGGAGCGGGGTCAGATACGCAGTATTTT.

This clonotype was counted between two and nine times. V gene TRBV20-1 combines with J gene TRBJ2-2, with a weak D call TRBD2 (7 bases). The CDR3 runs to 15 residues. V lost 6 bases, J lost 1 base, and 15 bases lay in between. Germline CDR1 DFQATT, CDR2 SNEGSKA (reference sequence). CDR3 amino acids: CSAGGPGVNTGELFF. In DNA form, the CDR3 reads TGCAGTGCCGGGGGGCCAGGGGTGAACACCGGGGAGCTGTTTTTT.

This clonotype was picked up a small number of times. The genes are TRBV20-1 and TRBJ2-3; 9 positions agree with TRBD2. This CDR3 is 17 amino acids long. Germline CDR1 reads DFQATT; CDR2 reads SNEGSKA (reference sequence). V lost 5 bases, J lost 4 bases, and 16 bases stayed unmatched. CDR3: CSALDGLGLAKPDTQYF. CDR3 in DNA: TGCAGTGCTCTAGACGGGCTCGGACTAGCGAAACCAGATACGCAGTATTTT.

A few counts support this clonotype. This sequence joins TRBV30 and TRBJ1-3; D gene unclear. The V gene lost 2 bases and the J gene lost 1 base, with 9 bases spanning the gap. This CDR3 region has 14 residues. Looked up from germline, CDR1 is GTSNPN and CDR2 is SVGIG (reference sequence). Here the CDR3 DNA reads TGTGCCTGGAGTAATGGTGGTTCTGGAAACACCATATATTTT. Its translation: CAWSNGGSGNTIYF.

This clonotype appeared once. The chain joins TRBV11-2 to TRBJ2-1; 9 bases are a match to TRBD2. The germline gives CDR1 SGHAT, CDR2 FQNNGV. V lost 1 base, J lost 0 bases, and 4 bases stayed unmatched. The CDR3 runs to 17 residues. In DNA, the CDR3 is TGTGCCAGCAGCTTAGGACAGACTAGCGGCTCCTACAATGAGCAGTTCTTC. This translates into CASSLGQTSGSYNEQFF.